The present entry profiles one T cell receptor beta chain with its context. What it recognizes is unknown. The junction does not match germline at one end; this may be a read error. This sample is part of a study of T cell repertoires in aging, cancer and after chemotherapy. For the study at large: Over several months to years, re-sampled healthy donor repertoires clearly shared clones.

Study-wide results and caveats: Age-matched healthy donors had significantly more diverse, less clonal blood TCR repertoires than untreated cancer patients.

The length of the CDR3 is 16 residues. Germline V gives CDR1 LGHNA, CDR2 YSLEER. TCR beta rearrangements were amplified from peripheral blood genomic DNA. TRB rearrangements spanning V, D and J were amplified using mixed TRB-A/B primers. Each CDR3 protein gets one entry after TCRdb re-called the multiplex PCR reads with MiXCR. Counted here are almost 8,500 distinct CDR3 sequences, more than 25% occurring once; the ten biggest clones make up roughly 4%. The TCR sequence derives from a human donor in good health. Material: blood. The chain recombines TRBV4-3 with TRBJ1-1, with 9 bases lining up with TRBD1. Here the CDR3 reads CASSKSPTGGGTEAFF. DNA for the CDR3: TGTGCCAGCAGCAAAAGTCCTACAGGGGGCGGGACTGAAGCTTTCTTT.